This TCR beta chain stems from a study of yellow fever vaccine responses in identical twins. TCRdb reanalysed the RT-PCR reads using MiXCR and keeps one entry per CDR3 protein. The top ten hold 2.5% to 3.5% of the sample, which has a few thousand distinct CDR3 sequences, roughly 85% seen once. Sequenced here: T cells from blood (PBMCs), unsorted or a sorted subset (not recorded which), sampled before or after yellow fever vaccination (not recorded which). This clonotype was obtained from a woman between 18 and 30 years old who received the yellow fever vaccine.

Here the CDR3 reads CASGYRGEQFF. The CDR3 nucleotides are TGTGCCAGCGGTTATCGGGGGGAGCAGTTCTTC. The chain joins TRBV25-1 to TRBJ2-1, with D maybe TRBD2 (6 bases). Trimming removed 8 bases from V and 10 bases from J, with 12 bases in between. CDR3 length: 11 amino acids. Germline V lookup: CDR1 MGHDK, CDR2 SYGVNS.